The rows below give T cell receptor beta chains drawn from one sample of a study of CD8 T cells in ankylosing spondylitis. Each CDR3 protein gets one entry after TCRdb re-called the 5' RACE reads with MiXCR. The sample has 220,000 or so distinct CDR3 sequences; around 19% are singletons. Sequenced material: blood, either unsorted or a sorted T cell fraction (not recorded which). Every receptor here comes from a male donor with ankylosing spondylitis. The conserved cysteine and the conserved F or W are not part of the CDR3 here.

TRBV12-3/TRBV12-4	TRBJ2-2	ASSSNSGVAGELF
TRBV7-6	TRBJ1-1	ASSLNVYGTLGTEAF
TRBV7-8	TRBJ1-2	ASSPIRDRGQGYT
TRBV12-3/TRBV12-4	TRBJ1-3	ASSLNTIY
TRBV7-9	TRBJ2-1	ASRTRRAVGQF
TRBV29-1	TRBJ2-3	SVTPPGLASFPDTQY
TRBV6-1	TRBJ1-5	ASSPSVGNQPQH
TRBV5-1	TRBJ1-1	ASRTGNTEAF
TRBV4-3	TRBJ2-1	ASSQARFANEQF
TRBV15	TRBJ2-5	ATSRDLGGKTQY
TRBV7-8	TRBJ2-3	ASSLELAGGITDTQY
TRBV12-3/TRBV12-4	TRBJ1-4	ASSFDSRVPHEKLF
TRBV27	TRBJ1-3	ASSPDSAAGNTIY
TRBV18	TRBJ2-7	ASSSTDRGASYEQY
TRBV6-2/TRBV6-3	TRBJ2-2	ASNTGTGMAGELF
TRBV27	TRBJ2-1	ASSLVGATYNEQF
TRBV25-1	TRBJ2-7	ASPEPTGTGGHQY
TRBV4-3	TRBJ2-3	ASSQLTTGTDTQY
TRBV6-1	TRBJ2-7	ASSEAVLYEQY
TRBV6-2/TRBV6-3	TRBJ2-1	ASSYLDRGHSYNEQF
TRBV24-1	TRBJ2-1	ATSDPVDNYNEQF
TRBV6-2/TRBV6-3	TRBJ2-1	ASRLMTGAYEQF
TRBV11-2	TRBJ1-5	ASSLEAQPQH
TRBV11-2	TRBJ2-2	ATSPGQNTGELF
TRBV7-8	TRBJ2-1	ASSLVGGAYNEQF
TRBV7-9	TRBJ2-2	ASSLVLTNTGELF
TRBV5-1	TRBJ2-5	ASSPDSQETQY
TRBV5-8	TRBJ2-1	ASSLVLGSGGEQF
TRBV2	TRBJ1-1	AGTGGYFEAF
TRBV4-3	TRBJ2-7	ASSPGTSGAYEQY
TRBV3-1	TRBJ2-6	ASSRVGWGEEAGANVLT
TRBV4-2	TRBJ2-2	ASSQRLAGGPGTGELF
TRBV12-3/TRBV12-4	TRBJ2-7	ASSGTGGSYEQY
TRBV29-1	TRBJ2-3	SVVVVFTDTQY
TRBV9	TRBJ2-1	ASSAQYNEQF
TRBV27	TRBJ1-1	ASRRREQTEAF
TRBV4-2	TRBJ2-5	ASSQDLAGGVETQY
TRBV2	TRBJ2-7	ASSELSGYEQY
TRBV9	TRBJ2-7	ASSVGSNSYEQY
TRBV7-3	TRBJ2-4	ASSLGPTGENIQY
TRBV25-1	TRBJ2-2	ASSEWGAGTTGELF
TRBV10-3	TRBJ1-2	AISADNYGYT
TRBV11-2	TRBJ2-1	ASRLGASGYNEQF
TRBV7-9	TRBJ2-1	ASSKGTAYYNEQF
TRBV10-3	TRBJ2-1	AISESNPSYNEQF
TRBV4-1	TRBJ2-1	ASSQGVGNEQF
TRBV11-2	TRBJ1-6	ASSYGGGTDSPLH
TRBV12-3/TRBV12-4	TRBJ1-2	ASNKAGNYT
TRBV7-2	TRBJ2-7	ASSLYGRVGEQY
TRBV7-9	TRBJ2-7	ASSYLTGSYEQY
TRBV9	TRBJ2-3	ASTAGQTGDTQY
TRBV4-2	TRBJ1-2	ASSQEPGLPYGYT
TRBV24-1	TRBJ2-2	ATGPSGRGTNTGELF
TRBV5-4	TRBJ2-6	ASSETNSGANVLT
TRBV6-1	TRBJ2-7	ASSEVTPGPTYEQY
TRBV6-1	TRBJ2-1	ASSPSGLAGGFSYNEQF
TRBV2	TRBJ1-2	ASLQGLQFFYGYT
TRBV7-9	TRBJ2-1	ASSQPVSGDDGQF
TRBV12-5	TRBJ2-1	ASALTPGQGGYNEQF
TRBV10-3	TRBJ2-7	AISTIRDRERSEQY